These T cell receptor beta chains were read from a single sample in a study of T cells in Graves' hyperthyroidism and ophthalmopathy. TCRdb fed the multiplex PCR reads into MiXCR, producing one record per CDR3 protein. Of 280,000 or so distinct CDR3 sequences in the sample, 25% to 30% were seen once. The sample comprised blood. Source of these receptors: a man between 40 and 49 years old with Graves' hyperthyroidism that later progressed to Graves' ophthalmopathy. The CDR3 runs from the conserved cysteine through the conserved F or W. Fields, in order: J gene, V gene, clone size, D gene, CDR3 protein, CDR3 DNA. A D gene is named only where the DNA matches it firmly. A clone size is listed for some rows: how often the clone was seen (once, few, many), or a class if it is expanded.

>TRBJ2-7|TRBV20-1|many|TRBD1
CSASDRVSEQYF
TGCAGTGCTAGTGACAGGGTTTCCGAGCAGTACTTC
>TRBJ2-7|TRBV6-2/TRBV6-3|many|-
CASRRRMEGINYEQYF
TGTGCCAGCAGACGACGTATGGAGGGAATAAACTACGAGCAGTACTTC
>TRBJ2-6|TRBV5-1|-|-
CASSVDTGANVLTF
TGCGCCAGCAGCGTCGACACGGGGGCCAACGTCCTGACTTTC
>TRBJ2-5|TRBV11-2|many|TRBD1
CASSLMTGEETQYF
TGTGCCAGCAGCTTGATGACAGGGGAAGAGACCCAGTACTTC
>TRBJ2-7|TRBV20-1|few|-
CSARDLWTEYEQYF
TGCAGTGCTAGAGATCTGTGGACAGAGTACGAGCAGTACTTC
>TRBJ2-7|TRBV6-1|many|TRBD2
CASSGPSGRSDEQYF
TGTGCCAGCAGTGGTCCTAGCGGGAGGTCCGACGAGCAGTACTTC
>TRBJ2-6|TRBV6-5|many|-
CASSYSSSASGANVLTF
TGTGCCAGCAGTTACTCGAGTTCGGCCTCTGGGGCCAACGTCCTGACTTTC
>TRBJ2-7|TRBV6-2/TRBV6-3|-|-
CASSYGPASYEQYF
TGTGCCAGCAGTTACGGCCCAGCCTCCTACGAGCAGTACTTC
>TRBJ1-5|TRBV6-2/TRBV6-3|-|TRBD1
CASSYLDRAEDQPQHF
TGTGCCAGCAGTTACCTGGACAGGGCGGAGGATCAGCCCCAGCATTTT
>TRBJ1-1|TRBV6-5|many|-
CASSYARGWETEAFF
TGTGCCAGCAGTTATGCCCGAGGTTGGGAGACTGAAGCTTTCTTT
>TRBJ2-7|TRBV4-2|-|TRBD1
CASSQEGQAPSYEQYF
TGTGCCAGCAGCCAAGAGGGACAGGCTCCTTCCTACGAGCAGTACTTC
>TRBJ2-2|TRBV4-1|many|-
CASSQPGLLSNTGELFF
TGCGCCAGCAGCCAGCCGGGACTCCTATCGAACACCGGGGAGCTGTTTTTT
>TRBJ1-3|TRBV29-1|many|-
CSVGRDGGNTIYF
TGCAGCGTGGGCCGGGACGGGGGAAACACCATATATTTT
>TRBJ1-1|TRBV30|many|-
CAWSVGGQLNTEAFF
TGTGCCTGGAGTGTCGGTGGACAGCTGAACACTGAAGCTTTCTTT
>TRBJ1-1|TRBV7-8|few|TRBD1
CASSLSGTGDKAFF
TGTGCCAGCAGCTTATCCGGGACAGGAGACAAAGCTTTCTTT
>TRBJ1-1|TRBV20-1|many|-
CSAHFQGGRSEAFF
TGCAGTGCCCACTTTCAGGGTGGCAGGTCTGAAGCTTTCTTT
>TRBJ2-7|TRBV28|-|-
CASSWSGAREQYF
TGTGCCAGCAGTTGGAGTGGGGCCCGGGAGCAGTACTTC
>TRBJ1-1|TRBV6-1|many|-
CASSVYGGTEAFF
TGTGCCAGCAGTGTATACGGGGGAACTGAAGCTTTCTTT
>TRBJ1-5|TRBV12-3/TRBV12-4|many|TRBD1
CASSRGQGTTNQPQHF
TGTGCCAGCAGCAGGGGACAGGGGACAACTAATCAGCCCCAGCATTTT
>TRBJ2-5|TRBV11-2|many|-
CASSAGPWETQYF
TGTGCCAGCAGCGCGGGCCCATGGGAGACCCAGTACTTC
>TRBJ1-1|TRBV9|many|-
CASSVGPSAGGAEAFF
TGTGCCAGCAGCGTAGGGCCTTCGGCTGGAGGGGCTGAAGCTTTCTTT
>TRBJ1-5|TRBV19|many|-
CASSPTGTDQPQHF
TGTGCCAGTAGTCCCACAGGGACCGATCAGCCCCAGCATTTT
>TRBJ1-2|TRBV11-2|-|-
CASSLGQGVSYGYTF
TGTGCCAGCAGCTTAGGTCAGGGCGTGAGCTATGGCTACACCTTC
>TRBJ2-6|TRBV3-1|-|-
CASSRYPLSGANVLTF
TGTGCCAGCAGCCGATATCCCCTCTCTGGGGCCAACGTCCTGACTTTC
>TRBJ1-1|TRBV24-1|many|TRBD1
CATRKDRASTEAFF
TGTGCCACCAGGAAAGACAGGGCGAGCACTGAAGCTTTCTTT
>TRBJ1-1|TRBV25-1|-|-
CASSTYRATEAFF
TGTGCCAGCAGTACATACAGGGCCACTGAAGCTTTCTTT
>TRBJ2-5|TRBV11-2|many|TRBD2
CASSRTSGRARETQYF
TGTGCCAGCAGCCGGACTAGCGGGAGGGCCCGGGAGACCCAGTACTTC
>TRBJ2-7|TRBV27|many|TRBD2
CASSLSTSGSINEQYF
TGTGCCAGCAGTTTATCGACTAGCGGGAGTATTAACGAGCAGTACTTC
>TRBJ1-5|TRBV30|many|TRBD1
CAWTRGTGRNQPQHF
TGTGCCTGGACGAGAGGGACAGGGCGGAATCAGCCCCAGCATTTT
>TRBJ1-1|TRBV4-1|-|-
CASSLGHEGDVDTEAFF
TGCGCCAGCAGCCTAGGACATGAAGGTGATGTGGACACTGAAGCTTTCTTT
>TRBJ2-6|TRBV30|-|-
CARTAGANVLTF
TGTGCCCGCACCGCTGGGGCCAACGTCCTGACTTTC
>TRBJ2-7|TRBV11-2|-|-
CASSSRVEGEEQYF
TGTGCCAGCAGCTCCCGGGTCGAGGGTGAAGAGCAGTACTTC
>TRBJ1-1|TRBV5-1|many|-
CASSLEAGNTEAFF
TGCGCCAGCAGCTTGGAGGCGGGGAACACTGAAGCTTTCTTT
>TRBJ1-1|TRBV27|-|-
CASSGTIDTEAFF
TGTGCCAGCAGCGGGACAATCGACACTGAAGCTTTCTTT
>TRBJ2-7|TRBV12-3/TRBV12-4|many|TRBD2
CASSPTSGYEQYF
TGTGCCAGCAGTCCTACTAGCGGCTACGAGCAGTACTTC
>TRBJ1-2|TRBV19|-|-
CASSIRGQHSNYGYTF
TGTGCCAGTAGTATCCGAGGACAGCATTCTAACTATGGCTACACCTTC
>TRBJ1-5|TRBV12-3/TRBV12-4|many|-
CASSLGRWQPQHF
TGTGCCAGCAGTTTAGGGAGGTGGCAGCCCCAGCATTTT
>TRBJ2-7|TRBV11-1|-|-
CASRKIGSRTASYEQYF
TGTGCCAGCAGGAAAATCGGGAGCCGGACCGCCTCCTACGAGCAGTACTTC
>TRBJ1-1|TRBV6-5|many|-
CASLWGRSTEAFF
TGTGCCAGCCTTTGGGGTCGTAGTACTGAAGCTTTCTTT
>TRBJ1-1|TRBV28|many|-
CASSLAGMNTEAFF
TGTGCCAGCAGTTTGGCAGGGATGAACACTGAAGCTTTCTTT